What follows are 5 T cell receptor beta chains derived from one specimen sequenced in a study of cytomegalovirus exposure and HLA in healthy donors. The PCR used 60 Vbeta and 13 Jbeta primers. The assay was immunoSEQ multiplex PCR, and TCRdb's table has in-frame clones only and misses some. Of approximately 130,000 clones in the sample, about four fifths are singletons; the top ten hold roughly 3.1%. Sequencing input: PBMCs. Receptor source: a man aged 25 to 40 in good health and CMV-seronegative.

This chain joins TRBV4-3 and TRBJ1-2, with D perhaps matching TRBD1 (5 bases). The CDR3 contains 16 residues. Germline V lookup: CDR1 LGHNA, CDR2 YSLEER. V lost 1 base, J lost 4 bases, and 16 bases lay in between. The CDR3 DNA reads TGCGCCAGCAGCCAAGCTATGGTCCAGGGTGTCTATGGCTACACCTTC. Translating it yields CASSQAMVQGVYGYTF.

The V gene is TRBV19, the J gene TRBJ1-2; a possible D gene is TRBD1 (5 bases). V lost 9 bases to trimming and J lost 3 bases, with 20 bases between them. The germline V gene encodes CDR1 LNHDA and CDR2 SQIVND (reference sequence). CDR3 size: 15 residues. CDR3 region: CASRPGNLGYYGYTF. The CDR3 region has the DNA TGTGCCAGCAGACCAGGGAATCTGGGGTACTATGGCTACACCTTC.

V is TRBV7-2 and J is TRBJ1-1; 8 bases align to TRBD1. V shed 8 bases, J shed 5 bases, and the junction held 7 bases outside the gene matches. CDR3 length equals 13 residues. Germline-derived CDR1 and CDR2 are SGHTA and FQGNSA. The CDR3 DNA sequence: TGTGCCAGCGGACGGACAGGGAGGACTGAAGCTTTCTTT. Its protein product is CASGRTGRTEAFF.

V is TRBV21-1 and J is TRBJ2-7; the table names TRBD1, a call not compared with the DNA. TRBV21-1 is designated a pseudogene. The CDR3 runs 13 residues. In nucleotides, the CDR3 is TGTGCCAGAACGGACAGGGGCTACTACGAGCAGTACTTC. This sequence encodes CARTDRGYYEQYF.

The gene calls are TRBV28 and TRBJ2-1; possibly TRBD2 for D (5 bases). The germline gives CDR1 MDHEN, CDR2 SYDVKM. This CDR3 contains 14 residues. Trimming took 7 bases from V and 6 from J, leaving 16 bases between them. This chain's CDR3 is CASTPSGRGNEQFF. The CDR3 DNA sequence: TGTGCCAGCACCCCAAGCGGACGAGGCAATGAGCAGTTCTTC. The whole variable domain, remainder taken from reference TRBV28 and TRBJ2-1, is DVKVTQSSRYLVKRTGEKVFLECVQDMDHENMFWYRQDPGLGLRLIYFSYDVKMKEKGDIPEGYSVSREKKERFSLILESASTNQTSMYLCASTPSGRGNEQFFGPGTRLTVL.